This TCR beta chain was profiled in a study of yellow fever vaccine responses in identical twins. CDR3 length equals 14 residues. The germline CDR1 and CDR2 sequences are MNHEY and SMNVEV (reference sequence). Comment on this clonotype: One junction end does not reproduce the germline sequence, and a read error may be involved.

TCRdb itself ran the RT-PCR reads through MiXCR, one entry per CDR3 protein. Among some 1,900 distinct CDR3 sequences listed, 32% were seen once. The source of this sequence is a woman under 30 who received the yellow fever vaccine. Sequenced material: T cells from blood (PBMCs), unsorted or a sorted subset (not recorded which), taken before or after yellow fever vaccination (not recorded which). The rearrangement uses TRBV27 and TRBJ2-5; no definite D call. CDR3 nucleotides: TGTGCCAGCAGTTTATCAGGCCACCATGAGACCCAGTACTTC. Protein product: CASSLSGHHETQYF.